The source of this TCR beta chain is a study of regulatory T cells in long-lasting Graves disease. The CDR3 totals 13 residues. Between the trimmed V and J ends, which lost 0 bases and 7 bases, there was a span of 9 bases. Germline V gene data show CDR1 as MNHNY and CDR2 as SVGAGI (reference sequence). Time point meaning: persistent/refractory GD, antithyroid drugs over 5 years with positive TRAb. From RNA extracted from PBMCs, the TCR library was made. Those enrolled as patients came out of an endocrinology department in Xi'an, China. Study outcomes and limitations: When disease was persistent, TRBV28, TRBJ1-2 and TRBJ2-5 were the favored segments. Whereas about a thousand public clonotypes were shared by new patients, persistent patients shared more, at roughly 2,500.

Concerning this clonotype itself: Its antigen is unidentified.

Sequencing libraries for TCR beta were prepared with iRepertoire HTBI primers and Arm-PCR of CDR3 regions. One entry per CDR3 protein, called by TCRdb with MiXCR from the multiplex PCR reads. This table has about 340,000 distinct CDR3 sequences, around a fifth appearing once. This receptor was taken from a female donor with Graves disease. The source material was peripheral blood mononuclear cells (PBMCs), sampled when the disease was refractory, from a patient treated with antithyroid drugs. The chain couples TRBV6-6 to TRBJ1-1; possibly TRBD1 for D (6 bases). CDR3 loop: CASSYSQGSEAFF. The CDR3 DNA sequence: TGTGCCAGCAGTTACTCGCAGGGGAGTGAAGCTTTCTTT.